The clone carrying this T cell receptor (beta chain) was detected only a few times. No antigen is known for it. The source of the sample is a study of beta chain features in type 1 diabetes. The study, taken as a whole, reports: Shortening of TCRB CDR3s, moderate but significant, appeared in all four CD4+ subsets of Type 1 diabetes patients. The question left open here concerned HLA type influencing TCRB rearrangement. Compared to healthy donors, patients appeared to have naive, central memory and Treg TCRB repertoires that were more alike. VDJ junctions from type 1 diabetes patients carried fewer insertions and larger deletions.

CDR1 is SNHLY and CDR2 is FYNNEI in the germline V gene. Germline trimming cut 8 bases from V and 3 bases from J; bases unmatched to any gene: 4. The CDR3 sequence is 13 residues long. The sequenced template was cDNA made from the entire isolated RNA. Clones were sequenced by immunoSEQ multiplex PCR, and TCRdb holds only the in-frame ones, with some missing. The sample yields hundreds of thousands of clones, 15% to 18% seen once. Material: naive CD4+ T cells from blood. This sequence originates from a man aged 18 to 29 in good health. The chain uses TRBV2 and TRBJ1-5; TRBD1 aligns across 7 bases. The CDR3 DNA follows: TGTGCCAGCGATGACAGGGCCAATCAGCCCCAGCATTTT. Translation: CASDDRANQPQHF.